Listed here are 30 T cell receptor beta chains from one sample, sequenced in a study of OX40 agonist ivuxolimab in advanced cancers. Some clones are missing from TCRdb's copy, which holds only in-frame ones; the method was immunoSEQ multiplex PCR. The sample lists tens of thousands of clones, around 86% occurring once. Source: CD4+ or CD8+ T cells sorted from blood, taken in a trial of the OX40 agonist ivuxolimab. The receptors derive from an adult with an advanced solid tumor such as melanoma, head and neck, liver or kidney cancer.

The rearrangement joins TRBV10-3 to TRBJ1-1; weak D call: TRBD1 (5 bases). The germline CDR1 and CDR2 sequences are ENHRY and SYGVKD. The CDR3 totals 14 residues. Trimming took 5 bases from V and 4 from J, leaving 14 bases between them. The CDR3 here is CAISTEGQSTEAFF. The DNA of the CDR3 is TGTGCCATCAGTACCGAGGGGCAATCCACTGAAGCTTTCTTT.

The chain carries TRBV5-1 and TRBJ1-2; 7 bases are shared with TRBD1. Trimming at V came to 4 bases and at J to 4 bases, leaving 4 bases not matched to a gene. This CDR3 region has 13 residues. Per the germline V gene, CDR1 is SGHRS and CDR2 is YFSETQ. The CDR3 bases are TGCGCCAGCAGCATGACAGGGACCTATGGCTACACCTTC. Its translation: CASSMTGTYGYTF. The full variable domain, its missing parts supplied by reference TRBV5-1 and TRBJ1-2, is KAGVTQTPRYLIKTRGQQVTLSCSPISGHRSVSWYQQTPGQGLQFLFEYFSETQRNKGNFPGRFSGRQFSNSRSEMNVSTLELGDSALYLCASSMTGTYGYTFGSGTRLTVV.

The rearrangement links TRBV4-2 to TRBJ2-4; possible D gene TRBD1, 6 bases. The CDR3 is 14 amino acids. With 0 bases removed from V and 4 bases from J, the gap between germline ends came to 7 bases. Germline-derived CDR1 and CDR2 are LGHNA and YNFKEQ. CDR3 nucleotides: TGTGCCAGCAGCCAAGAACAGGGAAAAAACATTCAGTACTTC. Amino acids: CASSQEQGKNIQYF.

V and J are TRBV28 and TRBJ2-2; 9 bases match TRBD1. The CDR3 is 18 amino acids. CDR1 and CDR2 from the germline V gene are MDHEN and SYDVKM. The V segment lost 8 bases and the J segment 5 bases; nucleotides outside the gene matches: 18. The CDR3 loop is CASAIPPWGQGGTGELFF. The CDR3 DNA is TGTGCCAGCGCCATTCCCCCGTGGGGACAGGGAGGAACCGGGGAGCTGTTTTTT.

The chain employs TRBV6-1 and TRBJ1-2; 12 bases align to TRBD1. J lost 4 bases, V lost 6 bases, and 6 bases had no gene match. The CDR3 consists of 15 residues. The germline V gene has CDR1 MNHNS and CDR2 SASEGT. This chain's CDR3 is CASSAGTGGTYGYTF. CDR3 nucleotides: TGTGCCAGCAGCGCCGGGACAGGGGGCACCTATGGCTACACCTTC.

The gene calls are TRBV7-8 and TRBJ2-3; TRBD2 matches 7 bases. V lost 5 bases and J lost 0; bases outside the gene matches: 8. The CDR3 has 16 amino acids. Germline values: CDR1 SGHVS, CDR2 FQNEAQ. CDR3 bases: TGTGCCAGCAGCCTGAGCCGGCGGGGGAGCACAGATACGCAGTATTTT. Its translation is CASSLSRRGSTDTQYF.

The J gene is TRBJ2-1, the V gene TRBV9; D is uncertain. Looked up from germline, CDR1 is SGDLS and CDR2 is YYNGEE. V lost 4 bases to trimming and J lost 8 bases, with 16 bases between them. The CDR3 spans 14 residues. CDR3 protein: CASSPRATFDEQFF. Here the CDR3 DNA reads TGTGCCAGCAGCCCCCGAGCGACTTTCGATGAGCAGTTCTTC.

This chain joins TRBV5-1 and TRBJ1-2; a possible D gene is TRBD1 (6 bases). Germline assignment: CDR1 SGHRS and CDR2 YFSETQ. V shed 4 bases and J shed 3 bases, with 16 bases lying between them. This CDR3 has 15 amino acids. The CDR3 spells CASSPSVGGYYGYTF. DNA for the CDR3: TGCGCCAGCAGCCCCTCGGTGGGGGGCTACTATGGCTACACCTTC.

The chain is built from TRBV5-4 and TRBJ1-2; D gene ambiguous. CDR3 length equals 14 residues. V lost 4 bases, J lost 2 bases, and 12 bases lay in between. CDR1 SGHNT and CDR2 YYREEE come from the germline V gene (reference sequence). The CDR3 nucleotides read TGTGCCAGCAGCCCCGGACTGGAAAACTATGGCTACACCTTC. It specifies CASSPGLENYGYTF.

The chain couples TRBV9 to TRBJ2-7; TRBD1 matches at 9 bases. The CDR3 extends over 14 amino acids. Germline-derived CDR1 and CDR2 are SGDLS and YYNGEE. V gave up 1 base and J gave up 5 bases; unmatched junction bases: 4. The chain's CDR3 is CASSVTGTGHEQYV. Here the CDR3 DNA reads TGTGCCAGCAGCGTAACTGGGACAGGGCACGAGCAGTACGTC.

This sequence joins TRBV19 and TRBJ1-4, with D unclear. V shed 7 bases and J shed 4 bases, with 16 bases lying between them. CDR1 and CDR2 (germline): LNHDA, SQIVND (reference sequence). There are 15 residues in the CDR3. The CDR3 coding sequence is TGTGCCAGTATGGTCTCATGGGGAGGTAATGAAAAACTGTTTTTT. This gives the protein CASMVSWGGNEKLFF. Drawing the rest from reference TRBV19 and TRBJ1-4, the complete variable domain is DGGITQSPKYLFRKEGQNVTLSCEQNLNHDAMYWYRQDPGQGLRLIYYSQIVNDFQKGDIAEGYSVSREKKESFPLTVTSAQKNPTAFYLCASMVSWGGNEKLFFGSGTQLSVL.

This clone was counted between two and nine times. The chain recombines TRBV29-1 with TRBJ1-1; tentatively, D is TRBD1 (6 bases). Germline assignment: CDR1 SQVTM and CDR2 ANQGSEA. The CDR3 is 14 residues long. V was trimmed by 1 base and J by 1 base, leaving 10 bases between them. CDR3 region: CSVEVSGANTEAFF. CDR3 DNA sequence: TGCAGCGTTGAAGTATCAGGGGCGAACACTGAAGCTTTCTTT.

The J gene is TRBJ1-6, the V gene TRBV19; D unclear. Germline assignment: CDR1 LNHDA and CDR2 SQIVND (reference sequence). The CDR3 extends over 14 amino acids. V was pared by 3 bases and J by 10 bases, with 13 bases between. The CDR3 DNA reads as TGTGCCAGTAGTATGATTGGCAGCCAGTCACCCCTCCACTTT. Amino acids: CASSMIGSQSPLHF.

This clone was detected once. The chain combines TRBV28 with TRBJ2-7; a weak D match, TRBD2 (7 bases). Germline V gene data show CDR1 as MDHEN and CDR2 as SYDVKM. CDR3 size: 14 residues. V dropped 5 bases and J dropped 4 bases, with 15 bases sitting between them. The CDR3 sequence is CASSPGGQGYEQYF. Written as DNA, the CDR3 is TGTGCCAGCAGTCCCGGGGGGCAGGGTTACGAGCAGTACTTC.

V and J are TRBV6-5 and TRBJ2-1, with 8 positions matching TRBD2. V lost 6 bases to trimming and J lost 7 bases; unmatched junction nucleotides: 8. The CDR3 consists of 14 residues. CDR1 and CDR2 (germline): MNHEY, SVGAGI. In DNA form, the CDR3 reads TGTGCCAGCAGCCCTGATAGCGGGGATAATGAGCAGTTCTTC. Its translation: CASSPDSGDNEQFF.

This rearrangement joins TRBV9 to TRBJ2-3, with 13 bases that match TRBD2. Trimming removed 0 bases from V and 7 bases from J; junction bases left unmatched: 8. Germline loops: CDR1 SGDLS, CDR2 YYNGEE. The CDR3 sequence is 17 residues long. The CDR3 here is CASSVELAGGTKNTQYF. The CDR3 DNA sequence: TGTGCCAGCAGCGTAGAACTAGCGGGGGGGACTAAAAATACGCAGTATTTT.

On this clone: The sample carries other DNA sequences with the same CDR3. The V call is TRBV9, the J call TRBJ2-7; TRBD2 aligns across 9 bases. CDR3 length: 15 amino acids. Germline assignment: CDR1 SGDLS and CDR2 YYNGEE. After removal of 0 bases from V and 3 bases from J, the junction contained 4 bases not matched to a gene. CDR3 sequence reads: CASSVGLAGNYEQYF. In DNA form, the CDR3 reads TGTGCCAGCAGCGTAGGTCTAGCGGGAAACTACGAGCAGTACTTC.

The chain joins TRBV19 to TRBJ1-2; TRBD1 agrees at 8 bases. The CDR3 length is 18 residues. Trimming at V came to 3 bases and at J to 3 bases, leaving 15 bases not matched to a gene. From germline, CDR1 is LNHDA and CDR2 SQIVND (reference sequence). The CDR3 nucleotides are TGTGCCAGTAGTATCCGGTTGGCAGGGGGCGAAGACGACTATGGCTACACCTTC. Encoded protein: CASSIRLAGGEDDYGYTF.

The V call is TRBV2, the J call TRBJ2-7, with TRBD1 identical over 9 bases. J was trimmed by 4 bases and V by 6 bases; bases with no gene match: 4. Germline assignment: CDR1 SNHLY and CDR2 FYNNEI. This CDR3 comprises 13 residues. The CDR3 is CASRTGGGYEQYF. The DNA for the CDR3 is TGTGCCAGCAGGACAGGGGGGGGATACGAGCAGTACTTC.

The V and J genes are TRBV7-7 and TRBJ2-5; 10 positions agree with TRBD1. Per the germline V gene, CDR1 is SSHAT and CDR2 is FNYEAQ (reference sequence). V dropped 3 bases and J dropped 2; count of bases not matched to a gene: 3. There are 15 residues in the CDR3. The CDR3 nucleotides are TGTGCCAGCAGCTTTGGACAGGGGGGACAAGAGACCCAGTACTTC. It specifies CASSFGQGGQETQYF.

CDR3 region: CASRRGYTYEQYV. The DNA for the CDR3 is TGTGCCAGCAGGAGGGGTTACACCTACGAGCAGTACGTC. This sequence joins TRBV6-1 and TRBJ2-7; TRBD1 or TRBD2 may be the D gene (5 bases each). Trimming stripped 6 bases from V and 2 bases from J, with 11 bases between. CDR3 size: 13 residues. CDR1 is MNHNS, CDR2 SASEGT, per germline.

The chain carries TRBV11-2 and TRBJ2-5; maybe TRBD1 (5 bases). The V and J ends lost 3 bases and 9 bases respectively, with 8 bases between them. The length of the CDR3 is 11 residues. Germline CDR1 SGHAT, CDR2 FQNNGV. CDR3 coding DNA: TGTGCCAGCAGCTTTGCCAGGGCCCAGTACTTC. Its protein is CASSFARAQYF.

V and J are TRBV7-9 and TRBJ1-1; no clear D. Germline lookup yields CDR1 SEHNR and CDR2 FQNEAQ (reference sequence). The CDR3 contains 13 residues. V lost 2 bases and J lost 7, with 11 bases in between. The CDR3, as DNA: TGTGCCAGCAGCTTAACCGGGCAGTTTGAAGCTTTCTTT. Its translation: CASSLTGQFEAFF.

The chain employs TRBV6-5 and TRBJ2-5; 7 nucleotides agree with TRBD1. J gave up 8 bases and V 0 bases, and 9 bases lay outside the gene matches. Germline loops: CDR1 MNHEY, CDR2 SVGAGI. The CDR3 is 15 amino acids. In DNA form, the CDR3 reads TGTGCCAGCAGTTACTCGAGAGGGGGCAGCCTAACCCAGTACTTC. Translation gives CASSYSRGGSLTQYF.

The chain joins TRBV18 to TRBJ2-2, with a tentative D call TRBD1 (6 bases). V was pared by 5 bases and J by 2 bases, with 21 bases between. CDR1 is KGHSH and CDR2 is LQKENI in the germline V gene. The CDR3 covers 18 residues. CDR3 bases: TGTGCCAGCTCATTGGGACAACAGGGAATTACAAACACCGGGGAGCTGTTTTTT. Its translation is CASSLGQQGITNTGELFF.

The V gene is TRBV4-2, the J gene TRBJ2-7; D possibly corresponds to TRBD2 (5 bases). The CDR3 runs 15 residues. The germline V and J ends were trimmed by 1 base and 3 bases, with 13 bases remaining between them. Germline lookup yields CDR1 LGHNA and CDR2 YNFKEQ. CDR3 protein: CASSQAASAGYEQYF. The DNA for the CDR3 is TGTGCCAGCAGCCAAGCTGCATCGGCGGGCTACGAGCAGTACTTC.

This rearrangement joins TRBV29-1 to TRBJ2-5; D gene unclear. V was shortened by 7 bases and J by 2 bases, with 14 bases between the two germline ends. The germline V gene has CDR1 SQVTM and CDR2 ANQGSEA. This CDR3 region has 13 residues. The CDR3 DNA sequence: TGCAGCGCCAATGGTGGCAGTCAAGAGACCCAGTACTTC. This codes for CSANGGSQETQYF.

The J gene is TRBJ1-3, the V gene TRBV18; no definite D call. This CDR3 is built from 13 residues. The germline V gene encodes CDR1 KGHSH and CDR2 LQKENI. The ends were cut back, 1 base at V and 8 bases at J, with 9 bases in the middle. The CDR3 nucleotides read TGTGCCAGCTCACCACAACCACCTGACACCATATATTTT. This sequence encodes CASSPQPPDTIYF.

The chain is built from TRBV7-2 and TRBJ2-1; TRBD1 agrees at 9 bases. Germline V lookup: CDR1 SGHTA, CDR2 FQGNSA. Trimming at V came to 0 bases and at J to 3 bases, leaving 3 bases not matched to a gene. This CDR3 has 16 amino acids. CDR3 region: CASSLAGTGNYNEQFF. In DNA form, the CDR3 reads TGTGCCAGCAGCTTAGCAGGGACAGGGAACTACAATGAGCAGTTCTTC.

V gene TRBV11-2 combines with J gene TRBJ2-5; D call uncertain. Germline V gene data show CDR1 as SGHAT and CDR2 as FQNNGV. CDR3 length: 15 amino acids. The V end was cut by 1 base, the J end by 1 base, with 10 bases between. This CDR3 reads CASSLGRAGQETQYF. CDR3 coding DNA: TGTGCCAGCAGCTTAGGTAGGGCAGGCCAAGAGACCCAGTACTTC. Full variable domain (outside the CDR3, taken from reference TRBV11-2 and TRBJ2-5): EAGVAQSPRYKIIEKRQSVAFWCNPISGHATLYWYQQILGQGPKLLIQFQNNGVVDDSQLPKDRFSAERLKGVDSTLKIQPAKLEDSAVYLCASSLGRAGQETQYFGPGTRLLVL.